The 31 T cell receptor beta chains listed next were all sequenced from one sample in a study of OX40 agonist ivuxolimab in advanced cancers. Some clones are missing from TCRdb's copy, which holds only in-frame ones; the method was immunoSEQ multiplex PCR. This sample has around 74,000 clones, with 80% to 90% found just once. Source: CD4+ or CD8+ T cells sorted from blood, taken in a trial of the OX40 agonist ivuxolimab. All receptors come from an adult with an advanced solid tumor such as melanoma, head and neck, liver or kidney cancer.

The chain recombines TRBV9 with TRBJ2-2, with 8 positions matching TRBD2. This CDR3 region has 14 residues. Trimming at V came to 5 bases and at J to 7 bases, leaving 7 bases not matched to a gene. Germline-derived CDR1 and CDR2 are SGDLS and YYNGEE. The DNA for the CDR3 is TGTGCCAGCAGACCGGGGGGGCCAGACGGGGAGCTGTTTTTT. Translation: CASRPGGPDGELFF.

CDR3 amino acids: CASSAPGGGIYEQYF. As DNA, the CDR3 is TGTGCCAGCTCAGCCCCAGGGGGGGGTATCTACGAGCAGTACTTC. This chain links TRBV18 with TRBJ2-7; the D call may be TRBD1 or TRBD2 (7 bases each). Trimming took off 5 bases at V and 3 bases at J, with 17 bases between the two ends. The germline CDR1 and CDR2 sequences are KGHSH and LQKENI. The CDR3 covers 15 residues.

The chain joins TRBV25-1 to TRBJ2-7; D possibly corresponds to TRBD2 (7 bases). The V end was cut by 3 bases, the J end by 1 base, with 10 bases between. In germline, CDR1 is MGHDK, CDR2 SYGVNS. The CDR3 is made up of 14 amino acids. This chain's CDR3 is CASSDRGGSYEQYF. CDR3 in DNA: TGTGCCAGCAGTGACAGGGGAGGGTCCTACGAGCAGTACTTC.

A word on this clone: The same CDR3 can be traced to other DNA sequences in this sample. CDR3 residues: CASSLNSYNEQFF. The CDR3 DNA follows: TGTGCCAGCAGCTTAAACTCCTACAATGAGCAGTTCTTC. The chain is built from TRBV7-2 and TRBJ2-1; no definite D call. The germline V and J ends were trimmed by 2 bases and 0 bases, with 2 bases remaining between them. The CDR3 is made up of 13 amino acids. Germline lookup yields CDR1 SGHTA and CDR2 FQGNSA.

V gene TRBV6-5 combines with J gene TRBJ2-7, with D possibly TRBD1 on 6 matching bases. The CDR3 runs to 13 residues. V was cut by 4 bases and J by 4 bases, with 11 bases left in between. Germline CDR1 and CDR2: MNHEY and SVGAGI. CDR3 loop: CASSFLQGYEQYF. The CDR3 DNA reads as TGTGCCAGCAGTTTCCTACAGGGTTACGAGCAGTACTTC.

The chain couples TRBV18 to TRBJ2-5; D possibly uses TRBD1 or TRBD2 (6 bases each). The J call may be faulty, since TRBJ2-7 better matches the DNA end. Germline V CDR1 and CDR2: KGHSH, LQKENI. This CDR3 spans 15 amino acids. The CDR3 reads CASFGENGGTYEQYF. CDR3 nucleotide sequence: TGTGCCAGCTTCGGCGAAAACGGGGGCACCTACGAGCAGTACTTC.

CDR3 nucleotides: TGTGCCAGCAGCGTAGCTACGGGGGCAGGGGGTTCCTCTGGGGCCAACGTCCTGACTTTC. This codes for CASSVATGAGGSSGANVLTF. This rearrangement joins TRBV9 to TRBJ2-6; D possibly corresponds to TRBD1 (7 bases). Trimming removed 0 bases at V and 0 bases at J, with 19 bases between. Germline CDR1 is SGDLS and CDR2 is YYNGEE. The CDR3 length is 20 residues.

This chain uses TRBV9 with TRBJ2-7; weak D call: TRBD2 (5 bases). Trimming removed 2 bases at V and 5 bases at J, with 14 bases between. The V gene's germline CDR1 is SGDLS and CDR2 YYNGEE. This CDR3 region has 14 residues. The CDR3 spells CASSVRGYGDEQYF. The DNA for the CDR3 is TGTGCCAGCAGCGTTCGCGGGTATGGGGACGAGCAGTACTTC.

The chain has TRBV6-4 and TRBJ1-1; D is unresolved. The germline V and J ends were trimmed by 2 bases and 1 base, with 5 bases remaining between them. The length of the CDR3 is 13 residues. Germline V CDR1 and CDR2: MRHNA, SNTAGT. CDR3 coding DNA: TGTGCCAGCAGTGACGGCCAGAACACTGAAGCTTTCTTT. This codes for CASSDGQNTEAFF.

The chain has TRBV5-1 and TRBJ1-6; 9 bases agree with TRBD1. J was trimmed by 8 bases and V by 2 bases; bases with no gene match: 5. CDR1 is SGHRS and CDR2 is YFSETQ in the germline V gene. The CDR3 covers 15 residues. The CDR3 nucleotides are TGCGCCAGCAGCTTTGGGACAGGGTATGATTCACCCCTCCACTTT. Translation: CASSFGTGYDSPLHF.

This chain links TRBV7-9 with TRBJ1-1; D not certain. The germline V gene has CDR1 SEHNR and CDR2 FQNEAQ (reference sequence). V gave up 3 bases and J gave up 4 bases, with 9 bases separating them. The CDR3 is 13 amino acids. CDR3 coding DNA: TGTGCCAGCAGCTTCCGACGAGGCACTGAAGCTTTCTTT. Its translation: CASSFRRGTEAFF.

V usage is TRBV7-8 and J usage is TRBJ2-3; 11 nucleotides match TRBD2. The V gene end was trimmed by 4 bases and the J gene end by 1 base; junction bases not matched to a gene: 4. The CDR3 covers 16 residues. Germline assignment: CDR1 SGHVS and CDR2 FQNEAQ. The CDR3 region has the DNA TGTGCCAGCAGCTCCACTAGCGGGAGTGGCACAGATACGCAGTATTTT. Its translation is CASSSTSGSGTDTQYF. Complete variable domain (other parts from reference TRBV7-8 and TRBJ2-3): GAGVSQSPRYKVAKRGQDVALRCDPISGHVSLFWYQQALGQGPEFLTYFQNEAQLDKSGLPSDRFFAERPEGSVSTLKIQRTQQEDSAVYLCASSSTSGSGTDTQYFGPGTRLTVL.

The chain uses TRBV19 and TRBJ1-5; 9 positions match TRBD1. V shed 2 bases, J shed 5 bases, and the junction held 4 bases outside the gene matches. This CDR3 region has 15 residues. CDR1 LNHDA and CDR2 SQIVND come from the germline V gene (reference sequence). CDR3 in amino acids: CASSINRGLDQPQHF. CDR3 nucleotide sequence: TGTGCCAGTAGTATAAACAGGGGGCTTGATCAGCCCCAGCATTTT.

V and J are TRBV7-6 and TRBJ2-7; weak D call: TRBD2 (5 bases). This CDR3 is built from 14 residues. V lost 5 bases, J lost 2 bases, and 13 bases lay in between. CDR1 SGHVS and CDR2 FNYEAQ come from the germline V gene. CDR3 DNA: TGTGCCAGCAGCGAGAGGGCGCCTCCCTACGAGCAGTACTTC. Protein sequence: CASSERAPPYEQYF.

V and J are TRBV6-5 and TRBJ1-1, with a possible D match to TRBD1 (6 bases). The CDR3 sequence is 13 residues long. The ends were cut back, 6 bases at V and 4 bases at J, with 12 bases in the middle. Germline V gene sequence: CDR1 MNHEY, CDR2 SVGAGI. CDR3 nucleotides: TGTGCCAGCAGGACAGGTTTGGGCACTGAAGCTTTCTTT. Translating it yields CASRTGLGTEAFF.

The chain is built from TRBV2 and TRBJ1-6; TRBD1 is a possible D gene (6 bases). V was cut by 5 bases and J by 4 bases, with 15 bases left in between. From germline, CDR1 is SNHLY and CDR2 FYNNEI. CDR3 length: 16 amino acids. CDR3 sequence: CASSQEVGGYNSPLHF. As DNA, the CDR3 is TGTGCCAGCAGTCAAGAGGTAGGGGGATATAATTCACCCCTCCACTTT. Based on the CDR3 plus reference TRBV2 and TRBJ1-6, the full variable domain is EPEVTQTPSHQVTQMGQEVILRCVPISNHLYFYWYRQILGQKVEFLVSFYNNEISEKSEIFDDQFSVERPDGSNFTLKIRSTKLEDSAMYFCASSQEVGGYNSPLHFGNGTRLTVT.

This clone was recorded only once. The chain joins TRBV2 to TRBJ2-2, with 14 bases matching TRBD2. The CDR3 is made up of 16 amino acids. Germline CDR1 is SNHLY and CDR2 is FYNNEI. The ends lost 2 bases at V and 6 bases at J; junction bases unmatched: 2. CDR3 loop: CASSEQGLAGAGELFF. CDR3 nucleotides: TGTGCCAGCAGTGAACAGGGACTAGCGGGGGCCGGGGAGCTGTTTTTT.

The chain couples TRBV7-8 to TRBJ1-1; D call uncertain. There are 13 residues in the CDR3. Trimming left V 2 bases short and J 6 bases short, with 10 bases between. Germline V CDR1 and CDR2: SGHVS, FQNEAQ. CDR3 DNA sequence: TGTGCCAGCAGCTTAAACATGAGGGCTGAAGCTTTCTTT. Translated, it gives CASSLNMRAEAFF.

The gene calls are TRBV14 and TRBJ1-2, with D hard to call. The V and J ends lost 1 base and 4 bases respectively, with 7 bases between them. The CDR3 has 13 amino acids. CDR1 is SGHDN and CDR2 is FVKESK in the germline V gene. CDR3 nucleotide sequence: TGTGCCAGCAGCCAAGCAGGCGTCTATGGCTACACCTTC. It encodes CASSQAGVYGYTF.

In this sample, this clone turned up once. The chain combines TRBV10-3 with TRBJ2-5, with 8 bases lining up with TRBD2. CDR3 length: 14 residues. Unmatched junction bases numbered 7, after V lost 3 bases and J lost 7 bases. The V gene's germline CDR1 is ENHRY and CDR2 SYGVKD. The CDR3 nucleotides read TGTGCCATCAGTGAAGGACTAGCAGTCGGGACCCAGTACTTC. Translated: CAISEGLAVGTQYF.

The chain combines TRBV15 with TRBJ2-7, with a tentative D call TRBD2 (6 bases). The CDR3 is 12 residues long. Trimming took 4 bases from V and 4 from J, leaving 8 bases between them. Germline CDR1 reads LNHNV; CDR2 reads YYDKDF (reference sequence). CDR3 sequence reads: CATSTGSYEQYF. In nucleotides, the CDR3 is TGTGCCACCAGCACCGGGAGTTACGAGCAGTACTTC.

The CDR3 nucleotides read TGTGCCTGGAGTGCGGGGGGGAAGAACACTGAAGCTTTCTTT. Residues: CAWSAGGKNTEAFF. The V and J genes are TRBV30 and TRBJ1-1; the D gene is possibly TRBD1 (5 bases). Trimming took off 1 base at V and 1 base at J, with 10 bases between the two ends. CDR1 and CDR2 from the germline V gene are GTSNPN and SVGIG (reference sequence). The CDR3 is 14 residues long.

This clone has only one observation. The V and J genes are TRBV6-1 and TRBJ2-1; 13 bases map to TRBD2. This CDR3 is 15 amino acids long. V dropped 5 bases and J dropped 7; count of bases not matched to a gene: 5. Germline V lookup: CDR1 MNHNS, CDR2 SASEGT. CDR3 nucleotide sequence: TGTGCCAGCAGTCCGACTAGCGGGAGGTCAAATGAGCAGTTCTTC. Translation: CASSPTSGRSNEQFF.

The V and J genes are TRBV19 and TRBJ1-2, with a weak D call TRBD1 (5 bases). V gave up 5 bases and J gave up 6 bases, with 19 bases separating them. Germline V gives CDR1 LNHDA, CDR2 SQIVND (reference sequence). CDR3 size: 15 residues. This CDR3 is CASSGGPGWIHGYTF. The CDR3 DNA follows: TGTGCCAGTAGTGGCGGCCCAGGGTGGATCCATGGCTACACCTTC.

This clone showed up just once. The chain employs TRBV9 and TRBJ1-6, with a weak D call TRBD1 (6 bases). The V end lost 4 bases, the J end lost 5 bases, and 16 bases lay between the germline ends. Germline V gene lookup returns CDR1 SGDLS and CDR2 YYNGEE. The CDR3 is 16 amino acids. The CDR3 protein is CASSLEARTDNSPLHF. The CDR3 DNA follows: TGTGCCAGCAGCCTCGAGGCCCGGACAGATAATTCACCCCTCCACTTT.

This chain joins TRBV12-5 and TRBJ2-7; 7 bases are a match to TRBD2. The V and J ends lost 1 base and 2 bases, in that order; junction bases with no gene match: 8. The germline gives CDR1 LGHNT, CDR2 FRNRAP. This CDR3 is 16 amino acids long. The chain's CDR3 is CASGLDPGLNTYEQYF. CDR3 coding DNA: TGTGCTAGTGGTTTGGATCCGGGACTAAACACCTACGAGCAGTACTTC.

The chain carries TRBV2 and TRBJ1-2; D not certain. The ends were cut back, 1 base at V and 4 bases at J, with 13 bases in the middle. This CDR3 comprises 15 residues. The germline V gene encodes CDR1 SNHLY and CDR2 FYNNEI. The DNA for the CDR3 is TGTGCCAGCAGTGAAGAGTCCAACACATTCTATGGCTACACCTTC. Its protein product is CASSEESNTFYGYTF.

A single count supports this clone. This chain links TRBV5-6 with TRBJ1-1, with D hard to call. Germline CDR1 and CDR2: SGHDT and YYEEEE. With 3 bases removed from V and 5 bases from J, the gap between germline ends came to 14 bases. The CDR3 totals 14 residues. For the CDR3, the DNA is TGTGCCAGCAGCTCCACCGGCTGGGGAACTGAAGCTTTCTTT. Its translation: CASSSTGWGTEAFF.

This chain uses TRBV2 with TRBJ2-3; D is perhaps TRBD2 (7 bases). Trimming took off 5 bases at V and 4 bases at J, with 19 bases between the two ends. Germline V gene lookup returns CDR1 SNHLY and CDR2 FYNNEI. The CDR3 is 16 amino acids. The CDR3 here is CASSSYAGAVPDTQYF. CDR3 sequence (DNA): TGTGCCAGCAGTTCCTATGCGGGGGCCGTCCCAGATACGCAGTATTTT.

This sequence joins TRBV6-6 and TRBJ2-4, with D possibly matching TRBD1 (7 bases). CDR3 length: 14 residues. CDR1 MNHNY and CDR2 SVGAGI come from the germline V gene (reference sequence). Trimming removed 4 bases from V and 7 bases from J, with 14 bases in between. CDR3 sequence (DNA): TGTGCCAGCAGTTCCCCCAGGGGGGAGAACATTCAGTACTTC. This gives the protein CASSSPRGENIQYF.

The rearrangement links TRBV10-3 to TRBJ2-7, with D possibly matching TRBD2 (6 bases). The V and J ends lost 11 bases and 2 bases respectively, with 13 bases between them. CDR3 size: 12 residues. The germline V gene has CDR1 ENHRY and CDR2 SYGVKD. The CDR3 here is CAVSGETYEQYF. CDR3 DNA sequence: TGTGCCGTCTCGGGGGAGACCTACGAGCAGTACTTC.